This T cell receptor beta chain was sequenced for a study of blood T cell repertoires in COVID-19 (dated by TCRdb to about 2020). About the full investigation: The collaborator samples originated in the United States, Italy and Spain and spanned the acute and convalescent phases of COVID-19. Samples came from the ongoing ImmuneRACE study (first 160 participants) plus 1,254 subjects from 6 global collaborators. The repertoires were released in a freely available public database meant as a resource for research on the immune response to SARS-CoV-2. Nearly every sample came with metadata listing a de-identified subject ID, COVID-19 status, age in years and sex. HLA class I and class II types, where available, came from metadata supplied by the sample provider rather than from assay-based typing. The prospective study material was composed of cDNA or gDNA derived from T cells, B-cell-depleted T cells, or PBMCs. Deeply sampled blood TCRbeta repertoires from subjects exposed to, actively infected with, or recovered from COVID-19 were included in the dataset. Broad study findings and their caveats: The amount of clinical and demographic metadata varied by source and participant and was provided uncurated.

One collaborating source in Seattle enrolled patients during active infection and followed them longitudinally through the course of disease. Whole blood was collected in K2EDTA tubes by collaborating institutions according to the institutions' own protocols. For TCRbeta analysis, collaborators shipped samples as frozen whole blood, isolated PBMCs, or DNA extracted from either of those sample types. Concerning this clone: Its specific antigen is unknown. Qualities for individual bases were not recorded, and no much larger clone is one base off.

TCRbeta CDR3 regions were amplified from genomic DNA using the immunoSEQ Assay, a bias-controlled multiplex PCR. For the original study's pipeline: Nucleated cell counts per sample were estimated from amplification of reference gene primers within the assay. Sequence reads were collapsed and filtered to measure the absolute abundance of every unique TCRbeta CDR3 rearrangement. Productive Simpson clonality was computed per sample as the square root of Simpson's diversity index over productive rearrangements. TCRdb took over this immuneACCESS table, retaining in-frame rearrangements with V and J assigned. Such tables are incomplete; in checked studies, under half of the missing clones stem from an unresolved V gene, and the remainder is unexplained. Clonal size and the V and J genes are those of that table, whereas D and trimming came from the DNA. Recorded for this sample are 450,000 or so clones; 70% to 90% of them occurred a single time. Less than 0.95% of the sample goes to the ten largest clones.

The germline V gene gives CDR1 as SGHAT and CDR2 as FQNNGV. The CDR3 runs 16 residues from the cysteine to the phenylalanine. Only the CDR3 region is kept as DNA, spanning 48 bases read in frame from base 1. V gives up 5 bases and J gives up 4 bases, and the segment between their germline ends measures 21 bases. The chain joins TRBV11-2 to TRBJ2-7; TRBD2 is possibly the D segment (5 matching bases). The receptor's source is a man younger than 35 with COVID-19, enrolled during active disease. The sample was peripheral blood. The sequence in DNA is TGTGCCAGCAGCCATTACCCCGAGGGTTCTGCATACGAGCAGTACTTC. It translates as CASSHYPEGSAYEQYF.